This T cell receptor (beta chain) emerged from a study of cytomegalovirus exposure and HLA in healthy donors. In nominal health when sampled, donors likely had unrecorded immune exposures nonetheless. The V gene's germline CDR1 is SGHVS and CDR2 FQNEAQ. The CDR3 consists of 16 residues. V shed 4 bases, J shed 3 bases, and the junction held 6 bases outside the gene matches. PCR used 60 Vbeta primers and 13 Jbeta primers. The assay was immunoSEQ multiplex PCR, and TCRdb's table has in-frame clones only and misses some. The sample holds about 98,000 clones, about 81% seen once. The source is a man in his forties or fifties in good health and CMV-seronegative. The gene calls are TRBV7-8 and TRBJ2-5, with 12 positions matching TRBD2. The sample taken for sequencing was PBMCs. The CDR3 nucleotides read TGTGCCAGCAGCTACGGACTAGCGGGGATCGAAGAGACCCAGTACTTC. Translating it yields CASSYGLAGIEETQYF.